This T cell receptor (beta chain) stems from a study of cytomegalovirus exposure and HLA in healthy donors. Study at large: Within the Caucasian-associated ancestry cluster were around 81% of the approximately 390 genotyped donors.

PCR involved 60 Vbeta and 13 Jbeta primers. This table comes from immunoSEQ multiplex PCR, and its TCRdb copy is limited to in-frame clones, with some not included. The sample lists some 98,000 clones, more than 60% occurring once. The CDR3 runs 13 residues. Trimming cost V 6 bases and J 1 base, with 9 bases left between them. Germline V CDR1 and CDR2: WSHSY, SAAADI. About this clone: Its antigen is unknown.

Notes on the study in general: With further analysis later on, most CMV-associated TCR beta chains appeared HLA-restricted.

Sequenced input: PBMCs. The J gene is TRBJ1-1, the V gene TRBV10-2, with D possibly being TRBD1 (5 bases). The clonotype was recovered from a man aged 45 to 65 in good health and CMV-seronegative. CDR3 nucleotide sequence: TGCGCCAGCAGACTCGGACAGAACACTGAAGCTTTCTTT. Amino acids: CASRLGQNTEAFF.